These 25 T cell receptor beta chains share one sample of origin, sequenced in a study of neoadjuvant nivolumab and ipilimumab in lung cancer. Clones were sequenced by immunoSEQ multiplex PCR, and TCRdb holds only the in-frame ones, with some missing. This table has several thousand clones, around 82% appearing once. The starting material was tumor tissue, obtained after neoadjuvant nivolumab, alone or with ipilimumab, at or shortly before surgery. The source is an adult with non-small cell lung cancer.

The chain uses TRBV5-6 and TRBJ2-2; 9 bases agree with TRBD1. V shed 3 bases and J 1 base; nucleotides not matched to a gene: 4. This CDR3 contains 16 residues. The V gene's germline CDR1 is SGHDT and CDR2 YYEEEE. The CDR3, as DNA: TGTGCCAGCAGCTCGACAGGGGGGATGAACACCGGGGAGCTGTTTTTT. Protein product: CASSSTGGMNTGELFF.

Here the CDR3 DNA reads TGCGCCAGCAGCCTACCGGACGGTATTAATGAAAAACTGTTTTTT. It is translated as CASSLPDGINEKLFF. The V gene is TRBV5-1, the J gene TRBJ1-4; no definite D call. The CDR3 is 15 amino acids. V shed 4 bases and J shed 4 bases, with 14 bases lying between them. Per the germline V gene, CDR1 is SGHRS and CDR2 is YFSETQ.

The V call is TRBV30, the J call TRBJ1-1; D is undetermined. Germline V gene sequence: CDR1 GTSNPN, CDR2 SVGIG (reference sequence). Trimming removed 1 base from V and 2 bases from J, with 14 bases in between. The CDR3 length is 15 residues. Here the CDR3 DNA reads TGTGCCTGGAGTGGGAGGACCTTTATAAACACTGAAGCTTTCTTT. Translated, it gives CAWSGRTFINTEAFF.

The V and J genes are TRBV12-5 and TRBJ1-1; D remains unclear. The V gene's germline CDR1 is LGHNT and CDR2 FRNRAP. Trimming took off 6 bases at V and 5 bases at J, with 19 bases between the two ends. The CDR3 totals 15 residues. CDR3: CASGPSFIPGTEAFF. The CDR3 DNA follows: TGTGCTAGTGGCCCATCGTTCATACCGGGAACTGAAGCTTTCTTT. The variable domain in full, completed from reference TRBV12-5 and TRBJ1-1, reads DARVTQTPRHKVTEMGQEVTMRCQPILGHNTVFWYRQTMMQGLELLAYFRNRAPLDDSGMPKDRFSAEMPDATLATLKIQPSEPRDSAVYFCASGPSFIPGTEAFFGQGTRLTVV.

The gene calls are TRBV19 and TRBJ1-4, with TRBD1 identical over 8 bases. Germline V gives CDR1 LNHDA, CDR2 SQIVND (reference sequence). J lost 6 bases, V lost 4 bases, and 7 bases had no gene match. CDR3 length: 15 residues. For the CDR3, the DNA is TGTGCCAGTAGTACCCCGGACAGGGTAGATGAAAAACTGTTTTTT. Its protein product is CASSTPDRVDEKLFF.

In its sample, this clone was seen once. V and J are TRBV19 and TRBJ1-5, with D hard to call. The germline V and J ends were trimmed by 6 bases and 2 bases, with 8 bases remaining between them. The CDR3 is 13 residues long. Germline assignment: CDR1 LNHDA and CDR2 SQIVND (reference sequence). This chain's CDR3 is CASSLERNQPQHF. In DNA, the CDR3 is TGTGCCAGTAGCCTGGAACGCAATCAGCCCCAGCATTTT.

The rearrangement joins TRBV10-3 to TRBJ2-7; TRBD1 might be the D (6 bases). The CDR3 is made up of 17 amino acids. Deletions cut 7 bases from V and 6 bases from J, with 28 bases between. The germline gives CDR1 ENHRY, CDR2 SYGVKD. In DNA form, the CDR3 reads TGTGCCATCACCTTCAAAAAAATGGGTCAGGGGCAGGGCGAGCAGTACTTC. It is translated as CAITFKKMGQGQGEQYF.

This clone was observed a few times. The chain uses TRBV6-6 and TRBJ1-1; weak D call: TRBD1 (6 bases). Between the trimmed V and J ends, which lost 6 bases and 4 bases, there was a span of 18 bases. The CDR3 sequence is 15 residues long. Germline CDR1 is MNHNY and CDR2 is SVGAGI (reference sequence). CDR3 sequence reads: CASRDRGGGFTEAFF. CDR3 bases: TGTGCCAGCAGAGATCGAGGGGGAGGTTTCACTGAAGCTTTCTTT.

This chain uses TRBV5-4 with TRBJ2-6; D perhaps matches TRBD2 (5 bases). This CDR3 is built from 17 residues. Trimming shortened V by 1 base and J by 2 bases, and 13 bases separated the two germline ends. Germline loops: CDR1 SGHNT, CDR2 YYREEE (reference sequence). The CDR3: CASSLLTVGAGANVLTF. CDR3 nucleotide sequence: TGTGCCAGCAGCTTGTTAACCGTCGGGGCTGGGGCCAACGTCCTGACTTTC. The entire variable domain, with the rest obtained from reference TRBV5-4 and TRBJ2-6, is as follows: ETGVTQSPTHLIKTRGQQVTLRCSSQSGHNTVSWYQQALGQGPQFIFQYYREEENGRGNFPPRFSGLQFPNYSSELNVNALELDDSALYLCASSLLTVGAGANVLTFGAGSRLTVL.

V is TRBV5-4 and J is TRBJ2-1, with a tentative D call TRBD1 (7 bases). The CDR3 contains 15 residues. Germline V gene sequence: CDR1 SGHNT, CDR2 YYREEE (reference sequence). V was shortened by 4 bases and J by 10 bases, with 21 bases between the two germline ends. The CDR3 here is CASSPWDRRETEQFF. In DNA, the CDR3 is TGTGCCAGCAGCCCTTGGGACAGACGGGAGACCGAGCAGTTCTTC. The whole variable domain, filled in from reference TRBV5-4 and TRBJ2-1, reads ETGVTQSPTHLIKTRGQQVTLRCSSQSGHNTVSWYQQALGQGPQFIFQYYREEENGRGNFPPRFSGLQFPNYSSELNVNALELDDSALYLCASSPWDRRETEQFFGPGTRLTVL.

V gene TRBV7-2 combines with J gene TRBJ2-1, with 9 bases identical to TRBD1. The CDR3 contains 16 residues. Germline V gene data show CDR1 as SGHTA and CDR2 as FQGNSA. The J segment lost 6 bases and the V segment lost 5 bases, leaving 11 bases of the junction unmatched. CDR3 region: CASSPRAGQGANEQFF. CDR3 bases: TGTGCCAGCAGCCCGAGGGCGGGACAGGGTGCCAATGAGCAGTTCTTC.

CDR3 DNA sequence: TGTGCCAGCTCAGGACTAGCAATAGGCTATGAGCAGTTCTTC. Residues: CASSGLAIGYEQFF. V is TRBV18 and J is TRBJ2-1; 8 bases are a match to TRBD2. V trimming: 5 bases; J trimming: 8 bases; junction bases outside the gene matches: 8. CDR1 and CDR2 from the germline V gene are KGHSH and LQKENI. The CDR3 consists of 14 residues.

This CDR3 reads CASSIRLAGETQYF. The CDR3 nucleotides are TGTGCCAGTAGTATAAGACTAGCGGGAGAGACCCAGTACTTC. The gene calls are TRBV19 and TRBJ2-5; TRBD2 matches 10 bases. This CDR3 has 14 amino acids. The J segment lost 4 bases and the V segment lost 2 bases, leaving 1 base of the junction unmatched. CDR1 is LNHDA and CDR2 is SQIVND in the germline V gene (reference sequence).

The table lists this clone with a count of one. This sequence joins TRBV11-2 and TRBJ2-1, with 7 bases identical to TRBD2. The CDR3 is 16 amino acids. V shed 4 bases, J shed 6 bases, and the junction held 12 bases outside the gene matches. The germline V gene encodes CDR1 SGHAT and CDR2 FQNNGV. The CDR3 sequence: CASSSQKSGNINEQFF. CDR3 DNA: TGTGCCAGCAGCTCGCAAAAGAGCGGGAATATCAATGAGCAGTTCTTC.

This chain links TRBV29-1 with TRBJ1-5; TRBD1 might be the D (6 bases). The length of the CDR3 is 13 residues. CDR1 is SQVTM, CDR2 ANQGSEA, per germline. Trimming removed 6 bases from V and 3 bases from J, with 12 bases in between. The CDR3 DNA reads TGCAGCGTCACGCAGGGGCTCAATCAGCCCCAGCATTTT. This encodes CSVTQGLNQPQHF. The variable domain in full, with the rest retrieved from reference TRBV29-1 and TRBJ1-5, is SAVISQKPSRDICQRGTSLTIQCQVDSQVTMMFWYRQQPGQSLTLIATANQGSEATYESGFVIDKFPISRPNLTFSTLTVSNMSPEDSSIYLCSVTQGLNQPQHFGDGTRLSIL.

The chain uses TRBV5-1 and TRBJ2-1; TRBD2 matches 9 bases. V lost 3 bases, J lost 7 bases, and 8 bases stayed unmatched. Germline V lookup: CDR1 SGHRS, CDR2 YFSETQ. CDR3 length: 15 residues. CDR3 protein: CASSSPLREGNEQFF. DNA for the CDR3: TGCGCCAGCAGCTCTCCTTTGCGGGAGGGGAATGAGCAGTTCTTC.

The V and J genes are TRBV15 and TRBJ1-2, with D tentatively TRBD1 (6 bases). From germline, CDR1 is LNHNV and CDR2 YYDKDF (reference sequence). The length of the CDR3 is 17 residues. V lost 0 bases and J 8 bases, leaving 22 bases between the germline ends. CDR3 region: CATSRDHPRDTSDGYTF. For the CDR3, the DNA is TGTGCCACCAGCAGAGATCACCCAAGGGACACGAGCGACGGCTACACCTTC.

This clone was counted a few times. The chain is built from TRBV5-1 and TRBJ1-4, with TRBD1 as a possible D gene (5 bases). This CDR3 contains 17 residues. The germline CDR1 and CDR2 sequences are SGHRS and YFSETQ. V was pared by 4 bases and J by 7 bases, with 23 bases between. CDR3 DNA sequence: TGCGCCAGCAGCCGAAGGCCAGGGAGTCCCGGAATTGAAAAACTGTTTTTT. Amino acid sequence: CASSRRPGSPGIEKLFF.

V and J are TRBV2 and TRBJ2-3; TRBD2 agrees at 7 bases. The CDR3 totals 16 residues. The V gene end was trimmed by 0 bases and the J gene end by 2 bases; junction bases not matched to a gene: 5. CDR1 and CDR2 (germline): SNHLY, FYNNEI. CDR3 in amino acids: CASSEASGTNTDTQYF. CDR3 bases: TGTGCCAGCAGTGAAGCTTCCGGGACTAACACAGATACGCAGTATTTT. The whole variable domain, remainder taken from reference TRBV2 and TRBJ2-3, is EPEVTQTPSHQVTQMGQEVILRCVPISNHLYFYWYRQILGQKVEFLVSFYNNEISEKSEIFDDQFSVERPDGSNFTLKIRSTKLEDSAMYFCASSEASGTNTDTQYFGPGTRLTVL.

The chain carries TRBV7-9 and TRBJ1-3; tentatively, D is TRBD1 (5 bases). V lost 5 bases and J 0 bases, leaving 11 bases between the germline ends. The length of the CDR3 is 15 residues. In germline, CDR1 is SEHNR, CDR2 FQNEAQ (reference sequence). CDR3 in amino acids: CASSLGANSGNTIYF. CDR3 sequence (DNA): TGTGCCAGCAGCCTAGGGGCCAACTCTGGAAACACCATATATTTT.

In this sample, this clone turned up a few times. V is TRBV7-8 and J is TRBJ1-2; maybe TRBD1 (5 bases). With 5 bases removed from V and 4 bases from J, the gap between germline ends came to 14 bases. Per germline, CDR1 SGHVS and CDR2 FQNEAQ. This CDR3 spans 14 amino acids. The CDR3 reads CASSLRAGPYGYTF. The CDR3, as DNA: TGTGCCAGCAGCCTCAGGGCAGGACCCTATGGCTACACCTTC.

This chain connects TRBV7-9 to TRBJ1-1; a weak D match, TRBD1 (6 bases). V was cut by 0 bases and J by 1 base, with 9 bases left in between. The CDR3 is made up of 15 amino acids. CDR1 and CDR2 (germline): SEHNR, FQNEAQ (reference sequence). This chain's CDR3 is CASSLADRRNTEAFF. The CDR3, as DNA: TGTGCCAGCAGCTTAGCCGACAGGAGGAACACTGAAGCTTTCTTT.

The chain employs TRBV6-6 and TRBJ1-2; D is unclear. This CDR3 has 13 amino acids. From germline, CDR1 is MNHNY and CDR2 SVGAGI (reference sequence). V was clipped by 2 bases and J by 6 bases, with 10 bases between them. The CDR3 protein is CASSYLSPDGYTF. The CDR3 coding sequence is TGTGCCAGCAGTTACCTCTCCCCGGATGGCTACACCTTC.

This chain uses TRBV6-1 with TRBJ2-5; D is unresolved. V lost 6 bases and J 5 bases, leaving 19 bases between the germline ends. CDR3 length equals 15 residues. Germline CDR1 is MNHNS and CDR2 is SASEGT. The CDR3 region is CASSPLRLPRETQYF. The CDR3 nucleotides read TGTGCCAGCAGCCCGCTGCGTTTGCCCAGGGAGACCCAGTACTTC.

This clone is a singleton in its sample. The V gene is TRBV4-1, the J gene TRBJ2-7; D unresolved. CDR1 MGHRA and CDR2 YSYEKL come from the germline V gene. The V gene lost 1 base and the J gene lost 2 bases, with 9 bases spanning the gap. The CDR3 has 14 residues. The chain's CDR3 is CASSQAIRPYEQYF. CDR3 in DNA: TGCGCCAGCAGCCAAGCGATTCGGCCCTACGAGCAGTACTTC.